The entry below describes one T cell receptor beta chain. It has no known antigen specificity. Base qualities are not at hand, and no much larger clone is one base apart. Library prep was done by the immunoSEQ multiplex PCR assay. The source is immuneACCESS, and TCRdb retained only in-frame sequences with V and J called. Part of the clones is not carried over; for the studies checked, unresolved V genes explain less than half of this, and the remainder is unexplained. The sample yields under 45,000 clones; roughly 90% were counted once. In total, the top ten clones hold about 7% of the sample. The CDR3 contains 13 residues, cysteine and phenylalanine counted. Only CDR3 DNA remains: 39 bases, in frame from the first base. V lost 0 bases and J lost 5 bases; the stretch between them is 7 bases long. In the germline V gene, CDR1 corresponds to LGHNA and CDR2 to YNFKEQ. The data stem from a study of T cell changes during pregnancy in multiple sclerosis (dated by TCRdb to between 2017 and 2020). Describing the broader study: In women with multiple sclerosis, the researchers looked at how the T cell repertoire shifted as pregnancy progressed.

Sequencing used CD8+ T cells from peripheral blood mononuclear cells, obtained in the third trimester of pregnancy. The sequence was obtained from a female donor with multiple sclerosis, enrolled in a pregnancy study. The chain is encoded by TRBV4-2 joined to TRBJ2-5, with the D segment identity uncertain. In nucleotides, the sequence is TGTGCCAGCAGCCAAGAAAGCGAGGAGACCCAGTACTTC. This gives the protein CASSQESEETQYF.